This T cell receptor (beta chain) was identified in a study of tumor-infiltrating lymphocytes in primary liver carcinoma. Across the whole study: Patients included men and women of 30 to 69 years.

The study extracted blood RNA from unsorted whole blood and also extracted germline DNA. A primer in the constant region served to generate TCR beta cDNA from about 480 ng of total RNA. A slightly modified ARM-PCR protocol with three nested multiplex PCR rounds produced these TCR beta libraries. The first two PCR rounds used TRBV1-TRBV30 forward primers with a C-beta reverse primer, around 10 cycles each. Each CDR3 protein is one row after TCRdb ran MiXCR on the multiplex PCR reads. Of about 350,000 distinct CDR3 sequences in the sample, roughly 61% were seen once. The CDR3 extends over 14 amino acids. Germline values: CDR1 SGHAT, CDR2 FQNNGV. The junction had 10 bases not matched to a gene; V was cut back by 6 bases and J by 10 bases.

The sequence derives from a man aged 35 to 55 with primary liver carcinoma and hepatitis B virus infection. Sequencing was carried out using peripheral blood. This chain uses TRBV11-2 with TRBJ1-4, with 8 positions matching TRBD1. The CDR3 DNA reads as TGTGCCAGCAGTTTCGACAGGGGACACGGAAAACTGTTTTTT. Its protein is CASSFDRGHGKLFF.